Listed here are 11 T cell receptor beta chains from one sample, sequenced in a study of cytomegalovirus exposure and HLA in healthy donors (dated by TCRdb to between 2016 and 2019). The library was generated by the immunoSEQ multiplex PCR assay. For the multiplex PCR, a mixture combining 60 forward primers for TCR Vbeta segments and 13 reverse primers for TCR Jbeta segments was used. Entries here come from immuneACCESS through TCRdb and include only in-frame sequences with V and J called. Some clones fail to appear in such tables; in the studies checked, an unresolved V gene covers under half of the shortfall, and the cause of the remainder is unknown. The sample table holds more than 45,000 clones. The ten largest make up 9% to 15% of the sample. The sample taken for sequencing was PBMCs. These receptors came from a woman aged 55-70 years in good health and CMV-seropositive.

This chain connects TRBV19 to TRBJ2-5; tentatively, D is TRBD1 (6 bases). V was trimmed by 7 bases and J by 4 bases, leaving 28 bases between them. CDR1 and CDR2 (germline): LNHDA, SQIVND (reference sequence). This CDR3 contains 18 residues. CDR3 loop: CASITTPRGPLGVETQYF. The DNA for the CDR3 is TGTGCCAGTATCACGACCCCCAGGGGCCCCCTTGGAGTAGAGACCCAGTACTTC.

V and J are TRBV28 and TRBJ2-1; the D is unclear. V was pared by 3 bases and J by 11 bases, with 11 bases between. This CDR3 spans 12 amino acids. CDR1 and CDR2 from the germline V gene are MDHEN and SYDVKM. In nucleotides, the CDR3 is TGTGCCAGCAGTTTTTCTCACTACAAGCAGTTCTTC. Its translation is CASSFSHYKQFF.

The CDR3 DNA is TGCGCCAGCAGCTTGGGGGGCGGGGATTCACCCCTCCACTTT. Protein sequence: CASSLGGGDSPLHF. V and J are TRBV5-1 and TRBJ1-6, with D tentatively TRBD1 (5 bases). Germline loops: CDR1 SGHRS, CDR2 YFSETQ. Trimming took 0 bases from V and 8 from J, leaving 9 bases between them. The CDR3 loop spans 14 amino acids. The variable domain in full, completed from reference TRBV5-1 and TRBJ1-6, reads KAGVTQTPRYLIKTRGQQVTLSCSPISGHRSVSWYQQTPGQGLQFLFEYFSETQRNKGNFPGRFSGRQFSNSRSEMNVSTLELGDSALYLCASSLGGGDSPLHFGNGTRLTVT.

The rearrangement joins TRBV6-1 to TRBJ2-3; D possibly corresponds to TRBD2 (6 bases). CDR1 and CDR2 (germline): MNHNS, SASEGT. CDR3 size: 15 residues. V was trimmed by 2 bases and J by 2 bases, leaving 11 bases between them. The CDR3 loop reads CASSEMGGDTDTQYF. CDR3 nucleotides: TGTGCCAGCAGTGAAATGGGAGGAGACACAGATACGCAGTATTTT.

The V gene is TRBV28, the J gene TRBJ1-5; TRBD1 might be the D (5 bases). Per germline, CDR1 MDHEN and CDR2 SYDVKM. The V end lost 0 bases, the J end lost 6 bases, and 9 bases lay between the germline ends. CDR3 size: 14 residues. The chain's CDR3 is CASSLWGLGQPQHF. The DNA for the CDR3 is TGTGCCAGCAGTTTATGGGGGCTGGGTCAGCCCCAGCATTTT. Using reference TRBV28 and TRBJ1-5 for the parts outside the CDR3, the full variable domain is DVKVTQSSRYLVKRTGEKVFLECVQDMDHENMFWYRQDPGLGLRLIYFSYDVKMKEKGDIPEGYSVSREKKERFSLILESASTNQTSMYLCASSLWGLGQPQHFGDGTRLSIL.

Of note for this clone: Sequence at one end of the junction differs from germline and may be a read error. The rearrangement uses TRBV5-4 and TRBJ1-1; no definite D call. This CDR3 contains 14 residues. Germline V CDR1 and CDR2: SGHNT, YYREEE (reference sequence). The CDR3 bases are TGTGCCAGCTATGGTGGGCATGCGAACACTGAAGATTTCTTT. It specifies CASYGGHANTEDFF.

V gene TRBV27 combines with J gene TRBJ1-1; weak D call: TRBD1 (5 bases). In germline, CDR1 is MNHEY, CDR2 SMNVEV (reference sequence). This CDR3 has 15 amino acids. Trimming cost V 5 bases and J 6 bases, with 19 bases left between them. DNA for the CDR3: TGTGCCAGCAGTCCAACCTTAGGGGTTGGTGCTGAAGCTTTCTTT. It is translated as CASSPTLGVGAEAFF.

This CDR3 is CASSPTGEGSPLHF. Written as DNA, the CDR3 is TGTGCCAGCAGTCCAACAGGGGAAGGTTCACCCCTCCACTTT. This chain connects TRBV28 to TRBJ1-6; 7 nucleotides line up with TRBD1. Germline V gene sequence: CDR1 MDHEN, CDR2 SYDVKM. V was clipped by 5 bases and J by 9 bases; unmatched bases: 7. The CDR3 contains 14 residues.

About this clone: This same CDR3 is encoded by further DNA sequences in the sample. V gene TRBV5-1 combines with J gene TRBJ1-6; TRBD1 matches at 8 bases. The germline CDR1 and CDR2 sequences are SGHRS and YFSETQ. This CDR3 spans 15 amino acids. Germline trimming cut 4 bases from V and 5 bases from J; bases unmatched to any gene: 5. The CDR3 spells CASSHGTGDNSPLHF. CDR3 nucleotides: TGCGCCAGCAGCCACGGGACAGGAGATAATTCACCCCTCCACTTT. The full variable domain, rest sourced from reference TRBV5-1 and TRBJ1-6, is KAGVTQTPRYLIKTRGQQVTLSCSPISGHRSVSWYQQTPGQGLQFLFEYFSETQRNKGNFPGRFSGRQFSNSRSEMNVSTLELGDSALYLCASSHGTGDNSPLHFGNGTRLTVT.

CDR3 loop: CSVGWRGGELFF. DNA of the CDR3: TGCAGCGTTGGGTGGAGAGGCGGGGAGCTGTTTTTT. The genes are TRBV29-1 and TRBJ2-2; D uncertain. Germline V gives CDR1 SQVTM, CDR2 ANQGSEA. Trimming left V 4 bases short and J 7 bases short, with 10 bases between. The CDR3 has 12 amino acids.

The J gene is TRBJ1-5, the V gene TRBV19; D is unresolved. The ends were cut back, 0 bases at V and 7 bases at J, with 7 bases in the middle. The length of the CDR3 is 13 residues. Germline V gene data show CDR1 as LNHDA and CDR2 as SQIVND (reference sequence). CDR3: CASSIEGGQPQHF. For the CDR3, the DNA is TGTGCCAGTAGTATAGAGGGCGGGCAGCCCCAGCATTTT.